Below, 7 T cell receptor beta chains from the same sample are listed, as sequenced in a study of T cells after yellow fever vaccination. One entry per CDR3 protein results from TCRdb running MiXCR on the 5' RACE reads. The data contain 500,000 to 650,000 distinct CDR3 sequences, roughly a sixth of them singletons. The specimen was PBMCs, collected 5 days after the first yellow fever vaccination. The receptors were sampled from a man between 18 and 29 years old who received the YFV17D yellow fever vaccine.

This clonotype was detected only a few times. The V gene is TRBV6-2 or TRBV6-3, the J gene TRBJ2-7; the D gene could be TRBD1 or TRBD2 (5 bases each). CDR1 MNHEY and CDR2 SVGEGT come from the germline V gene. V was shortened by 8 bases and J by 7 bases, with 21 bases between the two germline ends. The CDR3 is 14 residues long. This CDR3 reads CASARPGPPLEQYV. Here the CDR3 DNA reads TGTGCCAGCGCCAGACCGGGACCGCCCCTGGAGCAGTACGTC.

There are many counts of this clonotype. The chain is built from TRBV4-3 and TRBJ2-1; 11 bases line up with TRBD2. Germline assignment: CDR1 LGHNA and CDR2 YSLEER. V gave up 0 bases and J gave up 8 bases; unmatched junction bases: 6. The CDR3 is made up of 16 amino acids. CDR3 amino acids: CASSQESLAGGYEQFF. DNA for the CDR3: TGCGCCAGCAGCCAAGAATCGCTAGCGGGGGGCTATGAGCAGTTCTTC.

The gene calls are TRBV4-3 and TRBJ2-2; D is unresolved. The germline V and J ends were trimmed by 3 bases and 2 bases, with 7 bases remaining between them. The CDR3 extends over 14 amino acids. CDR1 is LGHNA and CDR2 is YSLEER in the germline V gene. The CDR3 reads CASSHRLNTGELFF. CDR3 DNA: TGCGCCAGCAGCCATCGCCTCAACACCGGGGAGCTGTTTTTT.

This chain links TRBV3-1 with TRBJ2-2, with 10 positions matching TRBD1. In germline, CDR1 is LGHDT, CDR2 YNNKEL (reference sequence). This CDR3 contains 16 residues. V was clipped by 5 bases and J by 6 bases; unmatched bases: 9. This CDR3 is CASSWDRGELAGELFF. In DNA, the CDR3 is TGTGCCAGCAGCTGGGACAGGGGAGAGTTAGCCGGGGAGCTGTTTTTT. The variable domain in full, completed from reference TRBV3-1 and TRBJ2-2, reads DTAVSQTPKYLVTQMGNDKSIKCEQNLGHDTMYWYKQDSKKFLKIMFSYNNKELIINETVPNRFSPKSPDKAHLNLHINSLELGDSAVYFCASSWDRGELAGELFFGEGSRLTVL.

The chain's CDR3 is CASSLGEYSTEAFF. CDR3 sequence (DNA): TGTGCCAGCAGTTTAGGGGAGTATAGTACTGAAGCTTTCTTT. The V call is TRBV12-3 or TRBV12-4, the J call TRBJ1-1, with D hard to call. The CDR3 spans 14 residues. Trimming shortened V by 1 base and J by 5 bases, and 11 bases separated the two germline ends.

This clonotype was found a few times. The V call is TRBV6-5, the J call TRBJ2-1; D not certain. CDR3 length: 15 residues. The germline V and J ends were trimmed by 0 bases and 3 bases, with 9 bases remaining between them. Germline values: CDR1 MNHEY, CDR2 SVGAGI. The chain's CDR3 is CASSYSGRLYNEQFF. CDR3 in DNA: TGTGCCAGCAGTTACTCGGGCAGGCTCTACAATGAGCAGTTCTTC.

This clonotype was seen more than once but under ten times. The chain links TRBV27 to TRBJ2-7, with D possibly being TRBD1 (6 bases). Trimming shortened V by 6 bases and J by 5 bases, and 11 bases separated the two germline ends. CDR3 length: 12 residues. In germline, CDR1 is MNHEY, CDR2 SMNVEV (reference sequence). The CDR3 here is CASRKGVHEQYF. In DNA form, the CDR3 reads TGTGCCAGCAGGAAGGGGGTCCACGAGCAGTACTTC.